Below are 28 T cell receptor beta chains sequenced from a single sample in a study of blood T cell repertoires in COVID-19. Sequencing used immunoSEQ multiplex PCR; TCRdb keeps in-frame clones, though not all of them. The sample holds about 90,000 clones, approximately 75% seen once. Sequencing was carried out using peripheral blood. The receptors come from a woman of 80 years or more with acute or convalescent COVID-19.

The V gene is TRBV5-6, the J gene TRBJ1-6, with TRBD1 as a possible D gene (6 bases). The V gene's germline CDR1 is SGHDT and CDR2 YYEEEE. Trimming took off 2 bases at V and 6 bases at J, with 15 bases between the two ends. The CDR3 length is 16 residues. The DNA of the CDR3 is TGTGCCAGCAGCTTTGGGACGGGGGGCCTTAATTCACCCCTCCACTTT. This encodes CASSFGTGGLNSPLHF.

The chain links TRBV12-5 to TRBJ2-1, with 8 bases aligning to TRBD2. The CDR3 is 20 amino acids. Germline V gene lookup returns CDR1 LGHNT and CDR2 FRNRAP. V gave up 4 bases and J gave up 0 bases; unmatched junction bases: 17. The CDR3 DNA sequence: TGTGCTAGTGGTTATAGGGGGGTAGCGGGGTTTTTAAACTCCTACAATGAGCAGTTCTTC. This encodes CASGYRGVAGFLNSYNEQFF.

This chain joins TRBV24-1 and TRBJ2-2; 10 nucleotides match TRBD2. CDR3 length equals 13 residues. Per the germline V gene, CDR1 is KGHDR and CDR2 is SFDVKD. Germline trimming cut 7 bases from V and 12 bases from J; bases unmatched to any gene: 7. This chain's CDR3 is CATSIAGGTKLFF. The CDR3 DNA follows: TGTGCCACCAGCATAGCGGGGGGTACGAAGCTGTTTTTT.

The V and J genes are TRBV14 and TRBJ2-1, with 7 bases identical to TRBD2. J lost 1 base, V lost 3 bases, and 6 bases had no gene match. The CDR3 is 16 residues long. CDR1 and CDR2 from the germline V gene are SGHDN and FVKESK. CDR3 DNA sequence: TGTGCCAGCAGCCATGGGCGGGGGTGGTCCTACAATGAGCAGTTCTTC. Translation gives CASSHGRGWSYNEQFF.

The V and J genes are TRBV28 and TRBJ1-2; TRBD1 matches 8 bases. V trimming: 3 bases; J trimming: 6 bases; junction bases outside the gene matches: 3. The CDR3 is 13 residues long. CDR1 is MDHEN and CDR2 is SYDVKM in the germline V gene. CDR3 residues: CASSFSGGHGYTF. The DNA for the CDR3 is TGTGCCAGCAGTTTTTCAGGGGGCCATGGCTACACCTTC.

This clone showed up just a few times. The chain's CDR3 is CASSWESSEKLFF. In DNA form, the CDR3 reads TGTGCCAGCAGCTGGGAGTCAAGTGAAAAACTGTTTTTT. The genes are TRBV7-9 and TRBJ1-4; D remains ambiguous. The CDR3 contains 13 residues. The V and J ends lost 4 bases and 7 bases respectively, with 10 bases between them. The germline gives CDR1 SEHNR, CDR2 FQNEAQ (reference sequence).

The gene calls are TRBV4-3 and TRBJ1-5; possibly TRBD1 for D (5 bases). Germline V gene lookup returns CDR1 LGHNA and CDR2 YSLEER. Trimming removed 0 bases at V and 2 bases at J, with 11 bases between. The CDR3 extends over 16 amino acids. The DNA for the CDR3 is TGCGCCAGCAGCCAAGAGTTAGGAGGGGGCAATCAGCCCCAGCATTTT. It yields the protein CASSQELGGGNQPQHF.

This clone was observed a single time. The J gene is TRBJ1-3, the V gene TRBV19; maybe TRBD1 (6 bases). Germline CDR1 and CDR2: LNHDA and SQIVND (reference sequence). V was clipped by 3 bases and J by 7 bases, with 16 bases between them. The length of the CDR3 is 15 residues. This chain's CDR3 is CASSIGTSQGNTIYF. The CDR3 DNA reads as TGTGCCAGTAGTATCGGGACATCCCAAGGCAACACCATATATTTT. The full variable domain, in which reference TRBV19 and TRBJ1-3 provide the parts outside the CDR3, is DGGITQSPKYLFRKEGQNVTLSCEQNLNHDAMYWYRQDPGQGLRLIYYSQIVNDFQKGDIAEGYSVSREKKESFPLTVTSAQKNPTAFYLCASSIGTSQGNTIYFGEGSWLTVV.

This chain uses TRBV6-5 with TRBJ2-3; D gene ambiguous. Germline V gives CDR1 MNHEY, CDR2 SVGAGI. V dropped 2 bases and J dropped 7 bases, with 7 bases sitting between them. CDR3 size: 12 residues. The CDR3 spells CASSYGPNTQYF. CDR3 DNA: TGTGCCAGCAGTTACGGGCCAAATACGCAGTATTTT.

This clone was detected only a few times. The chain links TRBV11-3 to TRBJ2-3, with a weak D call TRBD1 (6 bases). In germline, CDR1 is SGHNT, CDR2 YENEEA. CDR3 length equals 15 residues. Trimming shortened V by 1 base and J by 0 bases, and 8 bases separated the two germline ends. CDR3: CASSLGQGSTDTQYF. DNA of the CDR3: TGTGCCAGCAGCTTAGGCCAGGGGAGCACAGATACGCAGTATTTT.

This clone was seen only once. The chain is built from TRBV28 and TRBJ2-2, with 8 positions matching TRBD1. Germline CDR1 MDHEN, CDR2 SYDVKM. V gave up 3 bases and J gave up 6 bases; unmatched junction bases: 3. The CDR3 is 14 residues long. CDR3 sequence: CASSFAGGPGELFF. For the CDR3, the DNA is TGTGCCAGCAGTTTTGCAGGGGGCCCCGGGGAGCTGTTTTTT.

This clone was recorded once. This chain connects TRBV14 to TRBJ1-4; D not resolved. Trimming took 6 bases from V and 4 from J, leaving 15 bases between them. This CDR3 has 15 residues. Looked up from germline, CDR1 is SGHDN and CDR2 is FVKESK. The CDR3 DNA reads TGTGCCAGCAGTAACCAAAGGAGTCTTAATGAAAAACTGTTTTTT. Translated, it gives CASSNQRSLNEKLFF.

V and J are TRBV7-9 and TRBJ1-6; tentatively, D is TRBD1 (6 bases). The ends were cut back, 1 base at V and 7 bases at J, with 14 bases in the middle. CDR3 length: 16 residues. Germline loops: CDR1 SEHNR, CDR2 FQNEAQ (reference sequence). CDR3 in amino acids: CASSLVAGAGNSPLHF. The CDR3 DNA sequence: TGTGCCAGCAGCTTAGTAGCAGGGGCCGGGAATTCACCCCTCCACTTT.

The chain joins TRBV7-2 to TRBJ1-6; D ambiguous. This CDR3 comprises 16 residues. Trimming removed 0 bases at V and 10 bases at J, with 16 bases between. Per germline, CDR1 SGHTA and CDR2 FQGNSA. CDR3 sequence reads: CASSLAGPVGLSPLHF. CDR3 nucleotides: TGTGCCAGCAGCTTAGCGGGCCCTGTCGGACTGTCACCCCTCCACTTT.

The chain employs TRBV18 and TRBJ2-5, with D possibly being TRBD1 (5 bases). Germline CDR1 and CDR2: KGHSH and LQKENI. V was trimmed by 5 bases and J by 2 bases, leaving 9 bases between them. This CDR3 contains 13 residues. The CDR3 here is CASSKSGQETQYF. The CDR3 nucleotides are TGTGCCAGCTCAAAATCAGGGCAAGAGACCCAGTACTTC.

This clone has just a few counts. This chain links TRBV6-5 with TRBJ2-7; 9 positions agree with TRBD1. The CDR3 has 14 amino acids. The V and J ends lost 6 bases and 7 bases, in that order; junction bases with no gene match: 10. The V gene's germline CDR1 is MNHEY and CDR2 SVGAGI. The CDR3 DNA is TGTGCCAGCAGATGGACAGGGGTCCCTCAGGAGCAGTACTTC. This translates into CASRWTGVPQEQYF.

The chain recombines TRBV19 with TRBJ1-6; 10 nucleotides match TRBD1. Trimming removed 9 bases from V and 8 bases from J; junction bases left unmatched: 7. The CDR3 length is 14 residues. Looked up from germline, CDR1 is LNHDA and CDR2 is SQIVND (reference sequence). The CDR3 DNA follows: TGTGCCAGCACTCGGGGGACAGGGGATTCACCCCTCCACTTT. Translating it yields CASTRGTGDSPLHF.

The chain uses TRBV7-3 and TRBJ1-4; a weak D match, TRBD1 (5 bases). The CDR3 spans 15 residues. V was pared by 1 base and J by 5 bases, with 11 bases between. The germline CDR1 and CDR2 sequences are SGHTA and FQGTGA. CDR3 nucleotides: TGTGCCAGCAGCTTAATCGCGGGGCGGAATGAAAAACTGTTTTTT. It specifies CASSLIAGRNEKLFF.

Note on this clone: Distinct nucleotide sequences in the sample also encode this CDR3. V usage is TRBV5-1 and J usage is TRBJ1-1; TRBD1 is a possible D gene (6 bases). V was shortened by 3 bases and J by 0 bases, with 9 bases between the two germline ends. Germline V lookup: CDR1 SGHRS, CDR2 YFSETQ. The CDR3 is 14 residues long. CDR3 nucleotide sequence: TGCGCCAGCAGCTCGGGGACACTGAACACTGAAGCTTTCTTT. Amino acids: CASSSGTLNTEAFF.

This CDR3 reads CASSFPLNVGRSSTDTQYF. CDR3 nucleotides: TGTGCCAGCAGTTTCCCCCTAAACGTGGGCAGATCTAGCACAGATACGCAGTATTTT. The V call is TRBV28, the J call TRBJ2-3, with D hard to call. Trimming left V 3 bases short and J 0 bases short, with 22 bases between. The CDR3 is 19 residues long. Germline loops: CDR1 MDHEN, CDR2 SYDVKM.

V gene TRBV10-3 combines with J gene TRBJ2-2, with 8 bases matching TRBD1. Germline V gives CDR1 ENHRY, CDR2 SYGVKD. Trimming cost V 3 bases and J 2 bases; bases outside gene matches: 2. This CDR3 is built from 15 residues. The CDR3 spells CAISEGTGNTGELFF. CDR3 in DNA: TGTGCCATCAGTGAAGGGACAGGTAACACCGGGGAGCTGTTTTTT.

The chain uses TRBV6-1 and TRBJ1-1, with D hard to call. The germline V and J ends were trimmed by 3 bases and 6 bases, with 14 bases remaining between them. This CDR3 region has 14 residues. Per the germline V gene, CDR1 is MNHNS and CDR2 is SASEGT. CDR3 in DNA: TGTGCCAGCAGTGAGGTTGGGCGTAGTGCTGAAGCTTTCTTT. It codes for CASSEVGRSAEAFF.

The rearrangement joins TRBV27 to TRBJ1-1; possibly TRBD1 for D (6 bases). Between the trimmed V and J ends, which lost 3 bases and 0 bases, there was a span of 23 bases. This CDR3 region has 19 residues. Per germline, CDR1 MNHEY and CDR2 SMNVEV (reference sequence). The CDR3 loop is CASSLDTRGGPILNTEAFF. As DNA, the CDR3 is TGTGCCAGCAGTTTGGATACAAGGGGGGGACCTATTTTGAACACTGAAGCTTTCTTT.

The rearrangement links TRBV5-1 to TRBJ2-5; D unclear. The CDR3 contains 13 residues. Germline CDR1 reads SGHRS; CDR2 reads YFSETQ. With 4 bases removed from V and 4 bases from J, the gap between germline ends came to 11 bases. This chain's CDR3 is CASSVRRGETQYF. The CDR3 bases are TGCGCCAGCAGCGTCCGGAGAGGAGAGACCCAGTACTTC.

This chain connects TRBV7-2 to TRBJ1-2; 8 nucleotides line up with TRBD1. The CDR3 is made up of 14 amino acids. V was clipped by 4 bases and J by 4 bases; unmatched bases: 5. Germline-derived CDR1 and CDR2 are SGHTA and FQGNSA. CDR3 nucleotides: TGTGCCAGCAGCTCAGGACAGGGTGGCTATGGCTACACCTTC. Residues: CASSSGQGGYGYTF.

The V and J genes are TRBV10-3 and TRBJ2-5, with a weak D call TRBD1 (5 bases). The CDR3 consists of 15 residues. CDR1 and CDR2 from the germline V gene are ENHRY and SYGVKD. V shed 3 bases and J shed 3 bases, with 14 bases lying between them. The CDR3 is CAISEGRGSKETQYF. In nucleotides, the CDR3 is TGTGCCATCAGTGAAGGAAGGGGAAGTAAAGAGACCCAGTACTTC.

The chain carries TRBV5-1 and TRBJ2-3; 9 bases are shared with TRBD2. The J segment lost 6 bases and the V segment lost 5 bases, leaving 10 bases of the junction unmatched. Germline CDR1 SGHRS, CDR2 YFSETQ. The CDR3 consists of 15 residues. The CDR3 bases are TGCGCCAGCAGGCGGAGGGTAGCGGGGGAGGATACGCAGTATTTT. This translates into CASRRRVAGEDTQYF.

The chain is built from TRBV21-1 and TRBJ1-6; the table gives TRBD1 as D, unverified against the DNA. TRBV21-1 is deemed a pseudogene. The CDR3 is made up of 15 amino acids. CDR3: CASSKGRDSNSPLHF. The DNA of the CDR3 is TGTGCCAGCAGCAAAGGCCGGGACAGTAATTCACCCCTCCACTTT.